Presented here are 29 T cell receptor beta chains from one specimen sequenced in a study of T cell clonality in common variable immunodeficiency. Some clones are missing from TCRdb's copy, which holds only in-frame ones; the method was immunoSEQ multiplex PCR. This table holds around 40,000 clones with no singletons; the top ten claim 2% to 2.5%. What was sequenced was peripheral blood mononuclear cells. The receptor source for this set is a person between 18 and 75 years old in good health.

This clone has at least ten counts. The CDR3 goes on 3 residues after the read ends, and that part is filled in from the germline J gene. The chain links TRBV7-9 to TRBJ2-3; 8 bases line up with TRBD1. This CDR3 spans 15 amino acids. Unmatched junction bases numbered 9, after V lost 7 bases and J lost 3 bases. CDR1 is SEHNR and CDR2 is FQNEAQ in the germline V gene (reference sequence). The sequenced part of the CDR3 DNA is TGTGCCAGCAACAGACAGGGGCCCCAAACAGATACG. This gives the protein CASNRQGPQTDT. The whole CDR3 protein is CASNRQGPQTDTQYF. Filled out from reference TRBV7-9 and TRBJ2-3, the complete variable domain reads DTGVSQNPRHKITKRGQNVTFRCDPISEHNRLYWYRQTLGQGPEFLTYFQNEAQLEKSRLLSDRFSAERPKGSFSTLEIQRTEQGDSAMYLCASNRQGPQTDTQYFGPGTRLTVL.

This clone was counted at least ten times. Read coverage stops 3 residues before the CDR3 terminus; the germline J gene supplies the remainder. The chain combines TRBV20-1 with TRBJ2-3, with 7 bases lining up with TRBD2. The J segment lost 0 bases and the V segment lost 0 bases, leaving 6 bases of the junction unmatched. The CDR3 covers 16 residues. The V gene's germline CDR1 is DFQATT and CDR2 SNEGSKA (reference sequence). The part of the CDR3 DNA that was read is TGCAGTGCTAGAGATTCCCAGCGGGGAAGCACAGATACG. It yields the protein CSARDSQRGSTDT. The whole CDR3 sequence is CSARDSQRGSTDTQYF.

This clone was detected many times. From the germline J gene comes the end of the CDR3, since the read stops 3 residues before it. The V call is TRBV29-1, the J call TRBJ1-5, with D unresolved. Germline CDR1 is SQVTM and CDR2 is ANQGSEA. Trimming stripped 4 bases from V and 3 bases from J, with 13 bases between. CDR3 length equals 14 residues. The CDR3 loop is CSVVKRRINQPQHF. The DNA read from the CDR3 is TGCAGCGTTGTTAAGAGGCGGATCAATCAGCCC.

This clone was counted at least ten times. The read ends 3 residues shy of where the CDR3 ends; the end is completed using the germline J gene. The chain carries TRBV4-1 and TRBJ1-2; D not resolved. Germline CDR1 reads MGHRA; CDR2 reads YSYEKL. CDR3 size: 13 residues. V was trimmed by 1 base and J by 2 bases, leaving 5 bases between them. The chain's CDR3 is CASSQGVNYGYTF. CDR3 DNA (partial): TGCGCCAGCAGCCAAGGTGTAAACTATGGC.

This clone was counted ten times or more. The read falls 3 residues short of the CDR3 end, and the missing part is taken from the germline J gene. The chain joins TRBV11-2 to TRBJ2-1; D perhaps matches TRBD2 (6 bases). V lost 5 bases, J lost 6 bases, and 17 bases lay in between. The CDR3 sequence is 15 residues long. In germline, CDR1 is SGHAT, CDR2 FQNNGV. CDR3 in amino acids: CASSIPGLLSNEQFF. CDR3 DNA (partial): TGTGCCAGCAGCATACCGGGACTCCTGAGCAATGAG.

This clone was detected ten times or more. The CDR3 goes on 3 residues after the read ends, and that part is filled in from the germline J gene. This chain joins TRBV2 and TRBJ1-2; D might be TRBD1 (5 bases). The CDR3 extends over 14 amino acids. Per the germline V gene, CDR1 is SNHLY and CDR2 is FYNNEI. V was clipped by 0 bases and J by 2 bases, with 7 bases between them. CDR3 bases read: TGTGCCAGCAGTGAAGCTGGGGGGAACTATGGC. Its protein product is CASSEAGGNYG. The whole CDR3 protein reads CASSEAGGNYGYTF.

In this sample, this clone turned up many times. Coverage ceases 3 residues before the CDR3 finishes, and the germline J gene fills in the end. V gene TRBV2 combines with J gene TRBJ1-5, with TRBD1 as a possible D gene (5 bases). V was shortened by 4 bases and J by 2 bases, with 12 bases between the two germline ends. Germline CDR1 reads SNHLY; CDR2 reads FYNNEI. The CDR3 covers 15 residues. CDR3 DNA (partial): TGTGCCAGCAGTGCAGGGTTCGACGGCAATCAGCCC. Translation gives CASSAGFDGNQP. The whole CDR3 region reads CASSAGFDGNQPQHF.

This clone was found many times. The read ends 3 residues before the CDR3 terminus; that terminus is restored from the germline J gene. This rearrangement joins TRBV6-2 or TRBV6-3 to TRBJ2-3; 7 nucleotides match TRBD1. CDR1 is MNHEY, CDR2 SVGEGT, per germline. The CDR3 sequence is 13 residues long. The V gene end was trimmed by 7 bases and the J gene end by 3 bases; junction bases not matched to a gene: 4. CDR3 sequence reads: CASNDRVTDTQYF. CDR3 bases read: TGTGCCAGCAACGACAGGGTTACAGATACG.

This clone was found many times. This chain's CDR3 is CSARDRTTWGNQPQHF. The sequenced part of the CDR3 DNA is TGCAGTGCTAGAGATCGTACTACATGGGGCAATCAGCCC. This chain uses TRBV20-1 with TRBJ1-5; D is undetermined. The read ends 3 residues early relative to the CDR3; the germline J gene fills the gap. The CDR3 runs 16 residues. V was pared by 0 bases and J by 2 bases, with 14 bases between. Germline CDR1 is DFQATT and CDR2 is SNEGSKA (reference sequence).

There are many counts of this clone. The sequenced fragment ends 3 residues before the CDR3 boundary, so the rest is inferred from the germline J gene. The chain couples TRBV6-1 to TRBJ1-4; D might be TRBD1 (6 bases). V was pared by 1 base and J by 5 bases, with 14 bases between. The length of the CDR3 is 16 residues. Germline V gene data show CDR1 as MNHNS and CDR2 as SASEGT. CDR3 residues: CASSEGPGQGNEKLFF. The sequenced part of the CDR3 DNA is TGTGCCAGCAGTGAAGGTCCGGGACAAGGAAATGAAAAA.

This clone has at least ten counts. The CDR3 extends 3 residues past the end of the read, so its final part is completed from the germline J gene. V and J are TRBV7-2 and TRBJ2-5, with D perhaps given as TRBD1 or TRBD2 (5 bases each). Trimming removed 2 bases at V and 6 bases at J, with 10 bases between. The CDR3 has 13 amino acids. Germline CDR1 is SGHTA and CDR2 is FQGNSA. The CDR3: CASSLSREQTQYF. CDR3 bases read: TGTGCCAGCAGCTTATCCAGGGAGCAGACC.

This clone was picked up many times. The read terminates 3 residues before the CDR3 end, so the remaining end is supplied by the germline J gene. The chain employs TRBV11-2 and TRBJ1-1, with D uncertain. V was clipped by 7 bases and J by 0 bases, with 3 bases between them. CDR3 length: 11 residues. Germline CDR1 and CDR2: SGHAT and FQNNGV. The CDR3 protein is CASTLNTEAFF. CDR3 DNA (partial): TGTGCCAGCACGTTGAACACTGAA.

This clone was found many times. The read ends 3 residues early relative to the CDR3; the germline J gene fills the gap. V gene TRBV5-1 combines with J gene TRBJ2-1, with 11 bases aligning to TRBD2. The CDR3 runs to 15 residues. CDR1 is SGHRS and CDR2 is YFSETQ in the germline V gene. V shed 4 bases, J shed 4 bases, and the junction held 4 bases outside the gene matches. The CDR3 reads CASSPTSGTYNEQFF. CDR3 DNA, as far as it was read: TGCGCCAGCAGCCCGACTAGCGGGACGTACAATGAG.

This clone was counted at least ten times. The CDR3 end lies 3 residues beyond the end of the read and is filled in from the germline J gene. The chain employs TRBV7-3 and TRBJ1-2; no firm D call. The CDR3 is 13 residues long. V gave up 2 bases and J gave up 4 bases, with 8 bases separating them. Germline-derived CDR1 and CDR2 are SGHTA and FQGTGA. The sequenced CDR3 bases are TGTGCCAGCAGCTTACGCCCAGGCTATGGC. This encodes CASSLRPGYG. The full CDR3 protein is CASSLRPGYGYTF.

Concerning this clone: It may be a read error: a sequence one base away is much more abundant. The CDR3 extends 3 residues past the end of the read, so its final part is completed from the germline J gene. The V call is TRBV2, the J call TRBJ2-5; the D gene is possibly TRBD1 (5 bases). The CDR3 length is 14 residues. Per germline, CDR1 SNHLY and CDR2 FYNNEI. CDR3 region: CASRETRETDTQYF. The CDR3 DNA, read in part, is TGTGCCAGCCGAGAAACCAGGGAAACAGATACC.

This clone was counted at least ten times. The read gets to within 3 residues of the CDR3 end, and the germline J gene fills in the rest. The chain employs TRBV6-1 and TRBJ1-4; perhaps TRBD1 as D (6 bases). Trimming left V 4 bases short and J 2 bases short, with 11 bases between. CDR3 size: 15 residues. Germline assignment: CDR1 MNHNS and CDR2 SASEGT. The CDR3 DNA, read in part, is TGTGCCAGCAGTGCCTACAGGGCTACTAATGAAAAA. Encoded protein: CASSAYRATNEK. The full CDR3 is CASSAYRATNEKLFF.

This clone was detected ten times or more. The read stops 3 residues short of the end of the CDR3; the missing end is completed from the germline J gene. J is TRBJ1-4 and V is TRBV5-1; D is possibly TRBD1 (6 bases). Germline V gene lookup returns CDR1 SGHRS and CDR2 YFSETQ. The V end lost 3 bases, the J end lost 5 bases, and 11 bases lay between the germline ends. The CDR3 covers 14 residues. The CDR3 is CASSSTGGNEKLFF. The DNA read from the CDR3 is TGCGCCAGCAGCTCGACAGGTGGGAATGAAAAA.

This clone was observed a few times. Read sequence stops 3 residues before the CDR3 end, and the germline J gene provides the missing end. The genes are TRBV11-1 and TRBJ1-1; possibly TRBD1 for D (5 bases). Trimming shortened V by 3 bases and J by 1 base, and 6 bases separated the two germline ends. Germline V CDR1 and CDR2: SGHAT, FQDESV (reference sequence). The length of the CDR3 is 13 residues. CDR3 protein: CASSFQGNTEAFF. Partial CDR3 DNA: TGTGCCAGCAGCTTTCAGGGGAACACTGAA. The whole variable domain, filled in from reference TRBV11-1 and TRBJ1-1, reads EAEVAQSPRYKITEKSQAVAFWCDPISGHATLYWYRQILGQGPELLVQFQDESVVDDSQLPKDRFSAERLKGVDSTLKIQPAELGDSAMYLCASSFQGNTEAFFGQGTRLTVV.

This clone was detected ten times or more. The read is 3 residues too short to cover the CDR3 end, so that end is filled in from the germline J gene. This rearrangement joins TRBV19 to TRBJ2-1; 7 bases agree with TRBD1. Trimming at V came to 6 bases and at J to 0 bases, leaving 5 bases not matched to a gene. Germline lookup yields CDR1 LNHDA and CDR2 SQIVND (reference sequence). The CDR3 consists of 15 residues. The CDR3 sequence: CASSSDRASYNEQFF. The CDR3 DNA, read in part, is TGTGCCAGTAGCTCCGACAGGGCCTCCTACAATGAG.

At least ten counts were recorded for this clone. This CDR3 reads CASSLWAGAPYGYTF. Incomplete CDR3 DNA: TGTGCCAGCAGCTTATGGGCGGGGGCTCCCTATGGC. J is TRBJ1-2 and V is TRBV7-3; tentatively, D is TRBD1 (6 bases). The CDR3 extends 3 residues past the end of the read, so its final part is completed from the germline J gene. This CDR3 is 15 amino acids long. Germline V gene data show CDR1 as SGHTA and CDR2 as FQGTGA. Trimming removed 2 bases at V and 4 bases at J, with 14 bases between.

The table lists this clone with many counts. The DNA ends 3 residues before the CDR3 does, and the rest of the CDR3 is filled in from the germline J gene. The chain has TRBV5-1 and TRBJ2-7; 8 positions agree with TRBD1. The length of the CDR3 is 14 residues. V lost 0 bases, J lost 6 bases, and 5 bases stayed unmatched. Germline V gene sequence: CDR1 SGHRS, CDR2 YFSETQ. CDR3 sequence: CASSLGQGASEQYF. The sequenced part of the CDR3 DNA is TGCGCCAGCAGCTTGGGGCAGGGGGCGAGCGAG.

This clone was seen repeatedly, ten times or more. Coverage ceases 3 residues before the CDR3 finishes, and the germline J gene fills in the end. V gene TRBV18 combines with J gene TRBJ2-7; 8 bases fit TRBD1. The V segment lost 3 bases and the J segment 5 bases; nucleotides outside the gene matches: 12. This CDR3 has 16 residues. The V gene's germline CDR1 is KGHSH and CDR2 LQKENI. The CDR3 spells CASSPTPGQGLNEQYF. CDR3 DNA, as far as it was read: TGTGCCAGCTCACCCACACCCGGACAGGGTCTCAACGAG.

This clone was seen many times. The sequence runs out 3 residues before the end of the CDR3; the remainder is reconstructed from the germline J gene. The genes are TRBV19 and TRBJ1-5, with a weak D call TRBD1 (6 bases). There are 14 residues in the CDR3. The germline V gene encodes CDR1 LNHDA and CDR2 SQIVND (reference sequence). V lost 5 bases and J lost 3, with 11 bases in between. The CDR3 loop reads CASSLQGNNQPQHF. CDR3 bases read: TGTGCCAGTAGTTTACAGGGAAACAATCAGCCC. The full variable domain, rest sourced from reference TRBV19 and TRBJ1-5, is DGGITQSPKYLFRKEGQNVTLSCEQNLNHDAMYWYRQDPGQGLRLIYYSQIVNDFQKGDIAEGYSVSREKKESFPLTVTSAQKNPTAFYLCASSLQGNNQPQHFGDGTRLSIL.

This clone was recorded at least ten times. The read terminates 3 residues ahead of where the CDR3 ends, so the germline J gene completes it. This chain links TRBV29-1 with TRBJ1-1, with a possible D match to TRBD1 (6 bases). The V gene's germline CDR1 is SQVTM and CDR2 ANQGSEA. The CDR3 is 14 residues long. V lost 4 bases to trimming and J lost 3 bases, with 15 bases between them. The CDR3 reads CSVGTAGEYTEAFF. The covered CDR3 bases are TGCAGCGTTGGAACGGCAGGGGAGTACACTGAA.

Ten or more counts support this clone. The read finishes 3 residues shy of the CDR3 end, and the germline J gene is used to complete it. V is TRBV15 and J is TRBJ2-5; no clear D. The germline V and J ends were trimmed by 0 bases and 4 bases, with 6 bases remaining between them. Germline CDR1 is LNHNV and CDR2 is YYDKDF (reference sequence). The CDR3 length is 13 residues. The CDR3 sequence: CATSRDQRETQYF. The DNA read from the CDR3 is TGTGCCACCAGCAGAGATCAGAGAGAGACC.

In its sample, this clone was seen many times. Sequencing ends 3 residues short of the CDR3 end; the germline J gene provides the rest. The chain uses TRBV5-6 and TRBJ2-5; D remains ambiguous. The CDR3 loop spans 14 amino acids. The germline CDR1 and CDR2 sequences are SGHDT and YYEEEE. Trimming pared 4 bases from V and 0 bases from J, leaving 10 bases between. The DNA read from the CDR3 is TGTGCCAGCAGCCATACGGTCTACCAAGAGACC. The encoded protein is CASSHTVYQET. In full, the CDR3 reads CASSHTVYQETQYF.

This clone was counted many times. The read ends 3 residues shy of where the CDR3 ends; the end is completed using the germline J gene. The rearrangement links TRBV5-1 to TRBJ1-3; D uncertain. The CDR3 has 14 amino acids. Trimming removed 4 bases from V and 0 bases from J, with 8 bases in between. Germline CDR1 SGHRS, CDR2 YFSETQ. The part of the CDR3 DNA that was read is TGCGCCAGCAGCGAGGGCAGCTCTGGAAACACC. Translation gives CASSEGSSGNT. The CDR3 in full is CASSEGSSGNTIYF. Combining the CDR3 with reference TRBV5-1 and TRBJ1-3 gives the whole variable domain KAGVTQTPRYLIKTRGQQVTLSCSPISGHRSVSWYQQTPGQGLQFLFEYFSETQRNKGNFPGRFSGRQFSNSRSEMNVSTLELGDSALYLCASSEGSSGNTIYFGEGSWLTVV.

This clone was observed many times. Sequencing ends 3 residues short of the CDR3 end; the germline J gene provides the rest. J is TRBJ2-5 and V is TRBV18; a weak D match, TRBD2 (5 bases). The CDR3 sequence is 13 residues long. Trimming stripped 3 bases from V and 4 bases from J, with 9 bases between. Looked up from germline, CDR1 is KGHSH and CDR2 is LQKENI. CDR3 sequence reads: CASSPFAGETQYF. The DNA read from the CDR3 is TGTGCCAGCTCACCGTTCGCGGGAGAGACC.

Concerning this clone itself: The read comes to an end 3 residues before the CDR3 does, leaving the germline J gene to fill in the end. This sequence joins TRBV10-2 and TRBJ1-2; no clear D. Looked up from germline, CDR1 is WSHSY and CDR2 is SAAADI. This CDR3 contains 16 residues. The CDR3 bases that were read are TGCGCCAGCAGTGAGCCGACTAGCGAAGGCACAGATACG. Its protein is CASSEPTSEGTDT. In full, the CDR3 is CASSEPTSEGTDTYTF.